The following is a T cell receptor beta chain sequence with its context. Its antigen is unidentified. Combining a sample-barcoded 5' primer with a J-beta primer mix, a second PCR ran for roughly 7 to 12 cycles. TCRdb used MiXCR to reprocess the 5' RACE reads, holding one entry per CDR3 protein. Among under 700,000 distinct CDR3 sequences listed, approximately 25% were seen once. CDR1 and CDR2 (germline): SGHVS, FQNEAQ. Trimming took 6 bases from V and 8 from J; bases not matched to a gene: 13. This CDR3 has 15 amino acids. This sample stems from a study of blood T cells in healthy people across ages. Study results and limitations: Older age went with lower TCR beta diversity per million T cells, in a roughly linear way.

The sample was also reused in another study, on T cells of mothers and their children.

This sequence joins TRBV7-8 and TRBJ2-1; TRBD1 matches 7 bases. The sequence was collected from a boy aged 10-17 years in good health. The sample taken for sequencing was blood. CDR3 residues: CASRERRGRVDEQFF. The DNA of the CDR3 is TGTGCCAGCAGGGAAAGAAGGGGGCGCGTCGATGAGCAGTTCTTC.